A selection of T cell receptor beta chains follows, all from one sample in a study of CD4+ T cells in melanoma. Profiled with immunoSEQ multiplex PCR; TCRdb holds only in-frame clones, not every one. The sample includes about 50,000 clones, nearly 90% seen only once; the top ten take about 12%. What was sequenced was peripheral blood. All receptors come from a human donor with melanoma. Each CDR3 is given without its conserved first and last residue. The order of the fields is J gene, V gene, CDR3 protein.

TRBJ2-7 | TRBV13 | ASSPPHIMGVYSYEQY
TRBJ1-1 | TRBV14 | ASSFSYTEAF
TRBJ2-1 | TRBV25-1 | ASSPPWDRANEQF
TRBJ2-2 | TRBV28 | ASSIQGLKELF
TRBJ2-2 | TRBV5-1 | ASSSQGEGTGELF
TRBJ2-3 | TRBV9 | ASSVGGSGGTDTQY
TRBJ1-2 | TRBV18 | ASSPVYLRDSHYGYT
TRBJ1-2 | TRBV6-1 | ASSEAGGTGVWGYT
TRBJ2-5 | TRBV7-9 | ASSLGPDSRQETQY
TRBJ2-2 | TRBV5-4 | ASSLAADSTGELF
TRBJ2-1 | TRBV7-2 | ASSLSQGSYNEQF
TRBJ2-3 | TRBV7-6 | ASSPGAGDTQY
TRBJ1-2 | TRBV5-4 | ASSLAGGAGGYT
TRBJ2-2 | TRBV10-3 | AISAPDLIGTTGELF
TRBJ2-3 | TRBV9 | ASGDFSTADTQY
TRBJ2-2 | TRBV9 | ASRPTGGRTGELF
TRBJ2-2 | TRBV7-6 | ASSPGLAGVTGELF
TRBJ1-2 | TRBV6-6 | ASSGGDRGNYGYT
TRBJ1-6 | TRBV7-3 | ASSQGGHNSPLH
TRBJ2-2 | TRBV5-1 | ASSLRTGIGNTGELF
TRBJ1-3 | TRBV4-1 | ASSPSRESGNTIY
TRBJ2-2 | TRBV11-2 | ASGDSGELF
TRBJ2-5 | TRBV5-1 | ASSSPGQGPISGETQY
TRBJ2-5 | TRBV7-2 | ASSLEYGQGARETQY
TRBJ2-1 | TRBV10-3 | AISDSGTGSSYNEQF
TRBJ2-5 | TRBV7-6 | ASSPLLEGGMETQY
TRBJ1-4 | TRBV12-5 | ASGRDDEKLF
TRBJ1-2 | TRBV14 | ASSQGTSYGYT
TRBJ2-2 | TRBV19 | ASSVPNTGELF
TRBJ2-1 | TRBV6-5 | ASTWRETTYNEQF
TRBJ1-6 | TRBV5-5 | ASSLMTGLTTNSPLH
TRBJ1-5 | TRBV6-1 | ASSEVSRVDWPQH
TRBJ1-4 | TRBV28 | ATTSATNEKLF
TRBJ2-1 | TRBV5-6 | ASSLGGTTYNEQF
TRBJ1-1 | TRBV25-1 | ASSDYRNTEAF
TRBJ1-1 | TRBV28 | ASSSSYTEAF
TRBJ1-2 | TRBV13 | ASSSRRDYGYT
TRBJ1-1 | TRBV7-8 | ASSLGPGNTEAF
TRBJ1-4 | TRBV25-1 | ASSELTGPLTEKLF
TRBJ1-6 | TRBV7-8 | ASSLGQGASNSPLH
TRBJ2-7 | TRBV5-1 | ASSLTSGGDEQY
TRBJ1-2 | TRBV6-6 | ASGTGGIAGDYGYT
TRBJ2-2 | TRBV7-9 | ASRPSLGLAGGNTGELF
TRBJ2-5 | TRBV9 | ASSVGGETQY